This entry concerns a single TCR beta chain. This clonotype was observed a handful of times. Its antigen target is currently unknown. Base-call qualities are not available, and no considerably larger clone is one nucleotide away. Synthesis of TCR cDNA relied on 5'RACE template switching, a step that introduced a universal primer site along with unique molecular identifiers. Priming for cDNA synthesis came from both the TCR alpha and TCR beta constant segments. Two PCR steps were used to amplify libraries, with sample barcodes and sequencing adapters being added in the second step. Libraries were sequenced on Illumina HiSeq 2500 (2x100 bp) or NovaSeq (2x150 bp). On the authors' methods: Demultiplexing of reads and collapsing into UMI consensus sequences were performed with MIGEC, and V(D)J alignment was carried out with MiXCR. Using edgeR on replicate PBMC samples, clonotypes were called vaccine-responding if FDR was below 0.01 and the log2 fold change was above 5 up to day 15. Each bulk clonotype received a CD4 or CD8 identity based on whether the sequenced CD4 or CD8 repertoire contained that clonotype at higher abundance. TCRdb itself trimmed the public reads at Q25 with fastp, ran MiXCR and retained productive beta chains. Rows merge per CDR3 protein into single entries with the most common DNA and genes. For this entry, the V and J calls and clone size follow TCRdb and not the study's own pipeline. In this sample the table shows approximately 260,000 distinct CDR3 sequences, about an eighth of which occur a single time. The ten largest clonotypes hold 0.4% to 0.55% of the sample.

This specimen's treatment or condition label, interpreted: live attenuated yellow fever vaccine strain. PBMCs were isolated from peripheral blood using a standard Ficoll-Paque protocol. Dynabeads CD4 and CD8 positive selection kits were used to isolate CD4 and CD8 T-cell fractions. TriZol was used to extract RNA from bulk PBMCs, CD4 and CD8 fractions, and dextramer-positive and dextramer-negative fractions. The sample belongs to a study of T cells after yellow fever vaccination (dated by TCRdb to between 2018 and 2020). For the wider study: The SMART-Seq v4 Ultra Low Input RNA kit was used to prepare libraries from fractions with low cell numbers. Bulk TCR alpha and beta repertoires were sequenced longitudinally to track T-cell clones before and after primary and booster YFV17D yellow fever vaccination. Two healthy male donors made up the cohort, one aged 18 to 30 years and the other aged 30 to 40 years. Blood was collected at multiple timepoints before and after primary and secondary immunization, and bulk PBMC replicates and cell subsets were isolated. Overall study results and their limits: A small share of clonotypes was detected in both CD4 and CD8 compartments, with the overlap likely arising from convergent recombination. Because abundant contaminating clonotypes from the bulk population could be contained in FACS-sorted repertoires, computational filtering was required. Compared with the primary T-cell response, the secondary T-cell response was faster but weaker, reaching its peak on day 5 rather than on day 15. After the booster, most clones that had expanded after primary vaccination were detected again (around 97% of CD4 and more than 80% of CD8), suggesting broad maintenance of memory. The study included only a couple of donors, which limits how far the findings can be generalized.

The CDR3, cysteine through phenylalanine, is 12 amino acids long. CDR3 DNA is the only sequence kept; it has 36 bases, read in frame from the first base. V gives up 5 bases and J gives up 6 bases, and the segment between their germline ends measures 10 bases. Via the germline V gene, CDR1 is SGHRS and CDR2 YFSETQ. The chain is assembled from TRBV5-1 and TRBJ2-3; the D gene identity is not certain. The starting material was CD4+ T cells sorted from PBMCs, obtained 45 days after the yellow fever booster vaccination. The source of this sequence is a man younger than 40 who received the YFV17D yellow fever vaccine. CDR3 reads: CASRPDGDTQYF. The DNA is TGCGCCAGCAGACCCGACGGCGATACGCAGTATTTT.